The TCR beta chain under discussion was sequenced for a study of blood T cell repertoires in COVID-19. CDR3 length equals 16 residues. Germline-derived CDR1 and CDR2 are MGHRA and YSYEKL. Trimming pared 4 bases from V and 8 bases from J, leaving 20 bases between. As processed by the authors: Amplification of reference gene primers provided the estimated nucleated cell counts. The method was immunoSEQ multiplex PCR; TCRdb's version includes in-frame clones alone and lacks a portion of them. Clonal size and the V and J genes are those of that table, whereas D and trimming came from the DNA. The sample has roughly 24,000 clones, about 90% seen once; the top ten hold about 1.5%.

The chain employs TRBV4-1 and TRBJ1-4; TRBD1 is a possible D gene (5 bases). The sequence was collected from a woman aged 60-70 years with active COVID-19. Source material: peripheral blood. The CDR3 DNA reads TGCGCCAGCAGCCCCATGATTCCAGGGTCTCGCGAAAAACTGTTTTTT. Translating gives CASSPMIPGSREKLFF.